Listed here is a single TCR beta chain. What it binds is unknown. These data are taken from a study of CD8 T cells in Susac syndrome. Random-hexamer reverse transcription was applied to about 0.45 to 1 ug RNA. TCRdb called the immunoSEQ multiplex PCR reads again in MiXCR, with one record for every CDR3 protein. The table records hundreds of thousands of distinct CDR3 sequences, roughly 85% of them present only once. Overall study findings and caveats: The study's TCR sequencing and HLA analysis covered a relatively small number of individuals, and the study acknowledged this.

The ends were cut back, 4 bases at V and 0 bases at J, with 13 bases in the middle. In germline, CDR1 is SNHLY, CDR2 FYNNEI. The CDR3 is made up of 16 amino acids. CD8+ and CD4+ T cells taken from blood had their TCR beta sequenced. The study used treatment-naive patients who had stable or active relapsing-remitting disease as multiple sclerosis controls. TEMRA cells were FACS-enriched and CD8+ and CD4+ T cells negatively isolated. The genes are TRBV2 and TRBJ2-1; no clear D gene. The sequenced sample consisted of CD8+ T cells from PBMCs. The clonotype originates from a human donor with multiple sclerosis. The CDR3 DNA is TGTGCCAGCAGTGGCAATCAGCTCGCCTCCTACAATGAGCAGTTCTTC. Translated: CASSGNQLASYNEQFF. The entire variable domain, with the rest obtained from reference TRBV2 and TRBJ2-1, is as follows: EPEVTQTPSHQVTQMGQEVILRCVPISNHLYFYWYRQILGQKVEFLVSFYNNEISEKSEIFDDQFSVERPDGSNFTLKIRSTKLEDSAMYFCASSGNQLASYNEQFFGPGTRLTVL.